This T cell receptor (beta chain) derives from a study of cytomegalovirus exposure and HLA in healthy donors. This clone occurred a few times. The V end lost 1 base, the J end lost 6 bases, and 7 bases lay between the germline ends. The CDR3 contains 12 residues. Germline CDR1 SGHDT, CDR2 YYEEEE. The PCR contained 60 Vbeta and 13 Jbeta primers. Assay used: immunoSEQ multiplex PCR; TCRdb lists only in-frame clones, some missing. The sample consists of around 150,000 clones, 82% of them appearing once. The sequenced material came from PBMCs. The sequence derives from a girl between 2 and 10 years old in good health and CMV-seropositive. J is TRBJ1-1 and V is TRBV5-6; D is ambiguous. The CDR3 sequence: CASSLSVAEAFF. DNA for the CDR3: TGTGCCAGCAGCTTGTCGGTCGCTGAAGCTTTCTTT.